The subject of this entry is one T cell receptor (beta chain). The sample belongs to a study of preoperative IRX-2 immunotherapy in early breast cancer. Germline CDR1 reads MGHRA; CDR2 reads YSYEKL. CDR3 length equals 15 residues. V lost 3 bases and J 1 base, leaving 12 bases between the germline ends. Treatment in this sample: preoperative locoregional IRX-2 cytokine immunotherapy. Assay used: immunoSEQ multiplex PCR; TCRdb lists only in-frame clones, some missing. Among roughly 43,000 clones, approximately 94% were seen once, and the ten largest hold 1.5% to 2%. V usage is TRBV4-1 and J usage is TRBJ2-5; a weak D match, TRBD2 (7 bases). This clonotype was sampled from a human donor with breast cancer. The sequenced sample was tumor tissue, obtained after IRX-2 immunotherapy. CDR3 nucleotides: TGCGCCAGCAGCCACGCAAGGGGGGGCCAAGAGACCCAGTACTTC. Protein product: CASSHARGGQETQYF.